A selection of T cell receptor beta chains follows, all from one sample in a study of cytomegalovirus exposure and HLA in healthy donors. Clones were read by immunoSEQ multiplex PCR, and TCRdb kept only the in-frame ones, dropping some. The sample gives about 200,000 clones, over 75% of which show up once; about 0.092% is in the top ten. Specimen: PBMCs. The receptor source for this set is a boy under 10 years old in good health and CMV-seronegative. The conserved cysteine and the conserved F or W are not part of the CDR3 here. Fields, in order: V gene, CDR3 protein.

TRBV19,ASSINTLYEQY
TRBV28,ASSYSQGGYGYT
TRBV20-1,SASTGTEQF
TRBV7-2,ASSLGVSVGTGGRGGYT
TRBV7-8,ASSFISGGYNGEQF
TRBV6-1,ATSFSREGSYEQY
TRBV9,ARKAEGQHEQF
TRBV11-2,ASSAGALTEAF
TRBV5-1,ASSAGTGSGYT
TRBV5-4,ASSWAGGLVEQY
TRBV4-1,ASSPGGANEQY
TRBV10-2,ASSESRRGLTLISGNTIY
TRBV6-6,ASSYSGGNTEAF
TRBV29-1,SVAGTSGYNEQF
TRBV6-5,ASSYQGSYGYT
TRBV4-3,ASSPRRGETQY
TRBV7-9,ASSSGGSGNTIY
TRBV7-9,ASSSGRANQPQH
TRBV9,ASSVRETEQF
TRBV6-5,ASSDRVGYT
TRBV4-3,ASSQLVAGGPYTQY
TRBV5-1,ASSLTGGTEAF
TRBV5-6,ASSTGLAGYQETQY
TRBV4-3,ASSRGRRGSTDTQY
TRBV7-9,ASSLVGGETQY
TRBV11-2,ASSLREDGEKLF
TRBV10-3,AISEGTSGGDTQY
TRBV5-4,ASSDSGGGRETQY
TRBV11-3,ASSLSSGSSYNEQF
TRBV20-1,SARDSGIV
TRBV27,ASSPGYRNTEAF
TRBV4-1,ASSRDEKLF
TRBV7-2,ASTLRPSQRGETQY
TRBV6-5,ASKGTGPQAF
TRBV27,ASSWTGDPVGTIY
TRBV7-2,ASSLSGSGEQY
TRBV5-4,ASSLVTSRQGLGYT
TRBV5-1,APHRTGSYEQY
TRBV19,ASRKLYGYT
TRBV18,ASSRGSANEKLF
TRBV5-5,ASSLVWGVESPLH
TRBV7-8,ASSPLPFMTVATTDTQY
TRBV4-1,ASRPGQGGPYNEQF
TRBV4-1,ASSQVAGIGTEAF
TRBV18,ASSPVAADTQY
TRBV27,ASSLRGHPNQPQH
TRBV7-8,ASSPTGTGNYGYT
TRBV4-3,ASSQEGRAHYGYT
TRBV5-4,ASSLVAGASTDTQY
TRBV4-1,ASSQDPGGRQPQH
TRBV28,ASSLVRGAEAF
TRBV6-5,ASRTGAREKLF
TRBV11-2,ASDTREGRGARQETQY
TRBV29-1,SSRQGPAYEQY
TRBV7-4,ASSLVSYEQY
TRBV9,ASSVLLAGHEQF
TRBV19,ASSIQGRNYGYT
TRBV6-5,ASRGQPNQPQH
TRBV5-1,ASTPSGLAGGRGKNIQY
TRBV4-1,ASSQNRGLNTEAF